These T cell receptor beta chains were read from a single sample in a study of shared clonotypes between healthy human individuals. Data came from immunoSEQ multiplex PCR; TCRdb stores just in-frame clones and leaves some out. The data contain 1,500,000 or so clones, 95% to 97% of them singletons. Sequenced sample: naive CD4+ T cells sorted from blood. These receptors all stem from a man younger than 40 in good health. CDR3s include the opening cysteine and the closing phenylalanine or tryptophan. D genes are given only for firm matches. Not all rows give a size; the values are once, few, many and, for expanded clones, a class.

V gene,J gene,D gene,clone size,CDR3 DNA,CDR3 protein
TRBV18,TRBJ2-5,TRBD2,.,TGTGCCAGCTCACCACGGGCGTTAGCGGGGGGTCCGGAGACCCAGTACTTC,CASSPRALAGGPETQYF
TRBV27,TRBJ2-1,.,.,TGTGCCAGCAGTTTATCTGGGAGGGGGTCCTACAATGAGCAGTTCTTC,CASSLSGRGSYNEQFF
TRBV5-1,TRBJ1-1,.,.,TGCGCCAGCAGCTCCCGCCCGACAGGTCTGAATCCGAACACTGAAGCTTTCTTT,CASSSRPTGLNPNTEAFF
TRBV27,TRBJ2-1,.,.,TGTGCCAGCAGTTTTCTGGGGTACAATGAGCAGTTCTTC,CASSFLGYNEQFF
TRBV9,TRBJ1-4,.,.,TGTGCCAGCAGCGTAGGCACACCAACTAATGAAAAACTGTTTTTT,CASSVGTPTNEKLFF
TRBV7-9,TRBJ1-2,.,once,TGTGCCAGCAGCTTTGCAGCTTCCTATGGCTACACCTTC,CASSFAASYGYTF
TRBV28,TRBJ2-5,.,.,TGTGCCAACTCAGGAACGGGGAGTTGGGAGACCCAGTACTTC,CANSGTGSWETQYF
TRBV28,TRBJ2-7,TRBD2,.,TGTGCCAGCAGTTCCCCAAAAACTAGCGGGAGCTACGAGCAGTACTTC,CASSSPKTSGSYEQYF
TRBV5-4,TRBJ2-5,.,.,TGTGCCAGCAGCCAGGACAGCCTGGGAGAGACCCAGTACTTC,CASSQDSLGETQYF
TRBV6-5,TRBJ1-5,.,.,TGTGCCAGCAGTTACTCGGGAGATCAGCCCCAGCATTTT,CASSYSGDQPQHF
TRBV18,TRBJ2-3,TRBD2,.,TGTGCCAGCTCACTACTAGCGGGGAGCACAGATACGCAGTATTTT,CASSLLAGSTDTQYF
TRBV25-1,TRBJ2-1,.,once,TGTGCCAGCGGTGCCCTCGTCCCCTACAATGAGCAGTTCTTC,CASGALVPYNEQFF
TRBV28,TRBJ2-5,TRBD1,.,TGTGCCAGCAGTTACAGGGGAGTAGAGACCCAGTACTTC,CASSYRGVETQYF
TRBV10-3,TRBJ1-5,.,.,TGTGCCATCAGCGACGGCCAGAACTTAAATCAGCCCCAGCATTTT,CAISDGQNLNQPQHF
TRBV10-3,TRBJ2-3,.,.,TGTGCCATCGGGTCGGGGGTTTACACAGATACGCAGTATTTT,CAIGSGVYTDTQYF
TRBV13,TRBJ2-1,TRBD2,.,TGTGCCAGCAGCTTAGAAGGGACTAGCGGGGTCAGCTCCTACAATGAGCAGTTCTTC,CASSLEGTSGVSSYNEQFF
TRBV19,TRBJ1-4,.,.,TGTGCCAGTAGCCGATCGAGACCCGCAACTAATGAAAAACTGTTTTTT,CASSRSRPATNEKLFF